Each of the 10 T cell receptor beta chains below was sequenced from the same sample in a study of technical replicates of blood from a handful of donors. Produced via immunoSEQ multiplex PCR; TCRdb's table is partial and in-frame only. The data contain 75,000 to 100,000 clones, 85% to 95% of them seen just once; the ten biggest clones take up over 0.25%. The specimen sequenced was T cells isolated from PBMCs. The origin of the receptors is a human donor in good health.

This clone was counted a single time. V gene TRBV27 combines with J gene TRBJ2-1, with TRBD1 matching over 8 bases. Germline V CDR1 and CDR2: MNHEY, SMNVEV (reference sequence). V lost 5 bases, J lost 8 bases, and 8 bases stayed unmatched. This CDR3 is 14 amino acids long. The CDR3 DNA is TGTGCCAGCAGTCCCTGGACAGGGCTCCATGAGCAGTTCTTC. Its protein product is CASSPWTGLHEQFF.

The chain carries TRBV7-2 and TRBJ2-7; 10 nucleotides line up with TRBD2. Germline V gene sequence: CDR1 SGHTA, CDR2 FQGNSA. The length of the CDR3 is 17 residues. Trimming removed 2 bases from V and 7 bases from J; junction bases left unmatched: 14. DNA for the CDR3: TGTGCCAGCAGCTTACAAGCGGGAGGGCCCGCGAGGTGGGAGCAGTACTTC. Protein product: CASSLQAGGPARWEQYF.

The CDR3 loop is CASRKQGRNTIYF. CDR3 coding DNA: TGTGCCAGCAGGAAACAGGGGAGAAACACCATATATTTT. The J gene is TRBJ1-3, the V gene TRBV28, with 7 bases identical to TRBD1. Germline CDR1 reads MDHEN; CDR2 reads SYDVKM. The CDR3 is 13 amino acids. With 6 bases clipped from V and 5 bases from J, the junction kept 4 bases outside the gene matches.

The J gene is TRBJ2-1, the V gene TRBV5-8; 10 bases line up with TRBD2. CDR1 and CDR2 (germline): SGHTS, YDEGEE. Trimming took 8 bases from V and 11 from J; bases not matched to a gene: 13. The CDR3 covers 14 residues. The CDR3 region has the DNA TGTGCCAGTTTACCGGGACTAGCGAAAAGTCAGCAGTTCTTC. This encodes CASLPGLAKSQQFF.

The chain recombines TRBV11-2 with TRBJ2-1; D not resolved. In germline, CDR1 is SGHAT, CDR2 FQNNGV. This CDR3 is built from 13 residues. V lost 0 bases, J lost 14 bases, and 14 bases lay in between. In DNA, the CDR3 is TGTGCCAGCAGCTTAGATCTGAGTCGTCATGAGTTCTTC. The encoded protein is CASSLDLSRHEFF.

The chain uses TRBV7-2 and TRBJ1-4; 11 bases agree with TRBD1. The germline gives CDR1 SGHTA, CDR2 FQGNSA. Trimming removed 8 bases from V and 7 bases from J; junction bases left unmatched: 6. CDR3 length: 14 residues. The CDR3 DNA reads TGTGCCAGCGGTCCGGGACAGGGGGGTGAAAAACTGTTTTTT. This encodes CASGPGQGGEKLFF. The full variable domain, with the rest looked up from reference TRBV7-2 and TRBJ1-4, is GAGVSQSPSNKVTEKGKDVELRCDPISGHTALYWYRQSLGQGLEFLIYFQGNSAPDKSGLPSDRFSAERTGGSVSTLTIQRTQQEDSAVYLCASGPGQGGEKLFFGSGTQLSVL.

The chain joins TRBV9 to TRBJ2-3, with 8 bases identical to TRBD2. CDR1 is SGDLS and CDR2 is YYNGEE in the germline V gene. J gave up 3 bases and V 4 bases, and 7 bases lay outside the gene matches. CDR3 length equals 15 residues. As DNA, the CDR3 is TGTGCCAGCAGCCCCAGCGGGAGCCGAACAGATACGCAGTATTTT. Encoded protein: CASSPSGSRTDTQYF. Full variable domain (missing parts from reference TRBV9 and TRBJ2-3): DSGVTQTPKHLITATGQRVTLRCSPRSGDLSVYWYQQSLDQGLQFLIQYYNGEERAKGNILERFSAQQFPDLHSELNLSSLELGDSALYFCASSPSGSRTDTQYFGPGTRLTVL.

The gene calls are TRBV11-3 and TRBJ2-2; 12 bases line up with TRBD1. V lost 3 bases to trimming and J lost 4 bases; unmatched junction nucleotides: 3. The CDR3 has 16 residues. The germline CDR1 and CDR2 sequences are SGHNT and YENEEA. The CDR3 sequence is CASSFPGQGATGELFF. CDR3 coding DNA: TGTGCCAGCAGCTTCCCGGGACAGGGGGCCACCGGGGAGCTGTTTTTT.

The genes are TRBV14 and TRBJ1-2, with D perhaps matching TRBD1 (6 bases). Germline-derived CDR1 and CDR2 are SGHDN and FVKESK. The V and J ends lost 3 bases and 4 bases respectively, with 12 bases between them. The CDR3 extends over 14 amino acids. The CDR3 DNA is TGTGCCAGCAGCCAGGGGGCTAGGACCTATGGCTACACCTTC. Translated, it gives CASSQGARTYGYTF.

V gene TRBV5-4 combines with J gene TRBJ1-2; D call uncertain. V lost 2 bases to trimming and J lost 1 base, with 6 bases between them. In germline, CDR1 is SGHNT, CDR2 YYREEE (reference sequence). The CDR3 spans 13 residues. The CDR3 protein is CASSLTRNYGYTF. CDR3 nucleotide sequence: TGTGCCAGCAGCTTAACACGTAACTATGGCTACACCTTC. The variable domain in full, completed from reference TRBV5-4 and TRBJ1-2, reads ETGVTQSPTHLIKTRGQQVTLRCSSQSGHNTVSWYQQALGQGPQFIFQYYREEENGRGNFPPRFSGLQFPNYSSELNVNALELDDSALYLCASSLTRNYGYTFGSGTRLTVV.